One and the same sample provided the 24 T cell receptor beta chains below, sequenced in a study of T-cell reconstitution after alpha-beta-depleted transplantation in children. A library of TCRbeta sequences, prepared with unique molecular identifiers, was generated. MiXCR, run by TCRdb on the PCR reads, gives a single entry per CDR3 protein. The sample gives 600,000 to 700,000 distinct CDR3 sequences, approximately 15% of which show up once; around 0.96% is in the top ten. The starting material was PBMCs from the stem cell graft donor, obtained from the stem cell graft. The receptors here all came from a human donor who donated a stem cell graft to a child with acute myeloid leukemia.

This clonotype was detected ten times or more. The V call is TRBV20-1, the J call TRBJ2-5, with D maybe TRBD1 (5 bases). V was cut by 3 bases and J by 3 bases, with 17 bases left in between. This CDR3 is 15 amino acids long. Germline CDR1 reads DFQATT; CDR2 reads SNEGSKA (reference sequence). CDR3 sequence (DNA): TGCAGTGCTAGGGCCCCACTTTGGGGCGAAGAGACCCAGTACTTC. Translation gives CSARAPLWGEETQYF.

This clonotype was seen at least ten times. This chain connects TRBV7-9 to TRBJ2-5; 8 bases agree with TRBD2. CDR3 length equals 15 residues. V shed 5 bases, J shed 5 bases, and the junction held 10 bases outside the gene matches. Germline assignment: CDR1 SEHNR and CDR2 FQNEAQ (reference sequence). The CDR3 is CASSPLGSSGETQYF. The CDR3 nucleotides read TGTGCCAGCAGCCCACTTGGTTCTAGCGGGGAGACCCAGTACTTC.

This clonotype was found many times. V and J are TRBV29-1 and TRBJ2-1; D may be TRBD2 (5 bases). This CDR3 region has 13 residues. The ends were cut back, 6 bases at V and 4 bases at J, with 13 bases in the middle. Germline-derived CDR1 and CDR2 are SQVTM and ANQGSEA. For the CDR3, the DNA is TGCAGCGTAACTAGTGCTTATTACAATGAGCAGTTCTTC. This sequence encodes CSVTSAYYNEQFF.

The CDR3 DNA follows: TGTGCCACCGGCGAGGGACTTCAAGAGACCCAGTACTTC. Encoded protein: CATGEGLQETQYF. The chain combines TRBV24-1 with TRBJ2-5; tentative D call: TRBD2 (6 bases). Trimming stripped 9 bases from V and 2 bases from J, with 12 bases between. CDR3 length equals 13 residues. Germline V gene data show CDR1 as KGHDR and CDR2 as SFDVKD.

This clonotype has only a few counts. The chain employs TRBV11-1 and TRBJ1-1; D is unclear. V was shortened by 3 bases and J by 9 bases, with 8 bases between the two germline ends. The germline V gene encodes CDR1 SGHAT and CDR2 FQDESV (reference sequence). The CDR3 contains 11 residues. The CDR3 is CASSFGRQAFF. The CDR3 DNA sequence: TGTGCCAGCAGCTTTGGCAGGCAAGCTTTCTTT.

This clonotype came up a few times. The V gene is TRBV7-9, the J gene TRBJ2-2; no reliable D call. Germline V CDR1 and CDR2: SEHNR, FQNEAQ (reference sequence). The CDR3 extends over 15 amino acids. V lost 1 base to trimming and J lost 1 base, with 7 bases between them. CDR3 in amino acids: CASSLEGLNTGELFF. Written as DNA, the CDR3 is TGTGCCAGCAGCTTAGAGGGCCTGAACACCGGGGAGCTGTTTTTT.

This clonotype was recorded at least ten times. V is TRBV20-1 and J is TRBJ1-6, with TRBD1 identical over 11 bases. V lost 6 bases and J lost 9; bases outside the gene matches: 4. Germline CDR1 reads DFQATT; CDR2 reads SNEGSKA (reference sequence). CDR3 size: 13 residues. DNA of the CDR3: TGCAGTGCCCCAGGGACAGGGGGTTCACCCCTCCACTTT. Its protein is CSAPGTGGSPLHF.

This clonotype has ten or more counts. The chain uses TRBV13 and TRBJ2-2, with D tentatively TRBD2 (6 bases). Germline CDR1 and CDR2: PRHDT and FYEKMQ (reference sequence). V dropped 5 bases and J dropped 7 bases, with 14 bases sitting between them. This CDR3 is built from 14 residues. The CDR3 bases are TGTGCCAGCAGCCCAGAGAGGGAGGTCGGGGAGCTGTTTTTT. This gives the protein CASSPEREVGELFF. Full variable domain (rest looked up from reference TRBV13 and TRBJ2-2): AAGVIQSPRHLIKEKRETATLKCYPIPRHDTVYWYQQGPGQDPQFLISFYEKMQSDKGSIPDRFSAQQFSDYHSELNMSSLELGDSALYFCASSPEREVGELFFGEGSRLTVL.

This clonotype was counted between two and nine times. The chain couples TRBV7-6 to TRBJ1-2, with 7 bases matching TRBD1. Germline lookup yields CDR1 SGHVS and CDR2 FNYEAQ. V trimming: 3 bases; J trimming: 4 bases; junction bases outside the gene matches: 8. This CDR3 contains 15 residues. CDR3 loop: CASSFRDSPFYGYTF. In DNA, the CDR3 is TGTGCCAGCAGCTTCCGGGACAGTCCGTTCTATGGCTACACCTTC.

This clonotype came up many times. This chain joins TRBV20-1 and TRBJ1-5, with D possibly TRBD1 on 5 matching bases. Between the trimmed V and J ends, which lost 0 bases and 1 base, there was a span of 10 bases. The CDR3 has 15 amino acids. Germline-derived CDR1 and CDR2 are DFQATT and SNEGSKA (reference sequence). Here the CDR3 reads CSARDQGRSNQPQHF. The CDR3 DNA reads as TGCAGTGCTAGAGATCAGGGTAGGAGCAATCAGCCCCAGCATTTT.

Many counts were recorded for this clonotype. The chain has TRBV25-1 and TRBJ1-1; weak D call: TRBD1 (6 bases). Trimming took off 7 bases at V and 4 bases at J, with 16 bases between the two ends. This CDR3 region has 14 residues. The germline V gene encodes CDR1 MGHDK and CDR2 SYGVNS. CDR3 in DNA: TGTGCCAGCACCCCCGCGGGACACTTCACTGAAGCTTTCTTT. It specifies CASTPAGHFTEAFF.

The chain combines TRBV10-2 with TRBJ1-1; D perhaps matches TRBD1 (6 bases). Germline CDR1 reads WSHSY; CDR2 reads SAAADI. The V end lost 10 bases, the J end lost 4 bases, and 13 bases lay between the germline ends. The CDR3 spans 12 residues. The CDR3 sequence is CATGDRPTEAFF. The DNA for the CDR3 is TGCGCCACCGGAGACAGGCCCACTGAAGCTTTCTTT.

This clonotype showed up many times. The chain is built from TRBV3-1 and TRBJ1-1; no reliable D call. Trimming took off 1 base at V and 1 base at J, with 10 bases between the two ends. Germline loops: CDR1 LGHDT, CDR2 YNNKEL (reference sequence). CDR3 length equals 15 residues. CDR3 loop: CASSQGRLSNTEAFF. The DNA for the CDR3 is TGTGCCAGCAGCCAAGGACGGTTATCGAACACTGAAGCTTTCTTT.

The CDR3 here is CASSVNSGTYEQYF. CDR3 bases: TGCGCCAGCAGCGTAAATTCCGGGACCTACGAGCAGTACTTC. The gene calls are TRBV5-1 and TRBJ2-7; weak D call: TRBD2 (5 bases). CDR1 SGHRS and CDR2 YFSETQ come from the germline V gene. Trimming stripped 4 bases from V and 2 bases from J, with 13 bases between. This CDR3 has 14 amino acids.

A word on this clonotype: A much bigger clone sits one base away, suggesting this may be a read error. The chain couples TRBV5-1 to TRBJ2-7; 9 nucleotides match TRBD1. CDR1 SGHRS and CDR2 YFSETQ come from the germline V gene. The CDR3 totals 15 residues. V lost 1 base and J lost 6; bases outside the gene matches: 8. CDR3 coding DNA: TGCGCCAGCAGCTTGCCGGCACAGGGGGCAGGCGAGCAGTACTTC. This gives the protein CASSLPAQGAGEQYF.

The chain links TRBV29-1 to TRBJ2-2; no clear D gene. Trimming stripped 5 bases from V and 2 bases from J, with 12 bases between. The CDR3 loop spans 14 amino acids. CDR1 SQVTM and CDR2 ANQGSEA come from the germline V gene. CDR3 DNA sequence: TGCAGCGTTCGACCCAGCTTTAACACCGGGGAGCTGTTTTTT. Translation gives CSVRPSFNTGELFF.

This clonotype has a count of ten or more. The J gene is TRBJ2-7, the V gene TRBV12-3 or TRBV12-4; D is possibly TRBD2 (5 bases). The ends were cut back, 6 bases at V and 2 bases at J, with 14 bases in the middle. The CDR3 covers 14 residues. CDR3 coding DNA: TGTGCCAGCAGGGAAGTAGGAGGCACCTACGAGCAGTACTTC. It is translated as CASREVGGTYEQYF.

This clonotype was detected many times. This chain uses TRBV7-2 with TRBJ1-1; no clear D. The V and J ends lost 3 bases and 8 bases respectively, with 7 bases between them. Germline CDR1 and CDR2: SGHTA and FQGNSA. This CDR3 has 11 amino acids. In DNA form, the CDR3 reads TGTGCCAGCAGCTTCTACGAGGAAGCTTTCTTT. Residues: CASSFYEEAFF. The full variable domain, with the rest looked up from reference TRBV7-2 and TRBJ1-1, is GAGVSQSPSNKVTEKGKDVELRCDPISGHTALYWYRQSLGQGLEFLIYFQGNSAPDKSGLPSDRFSAERTGGSVSTLTIQRTQQEDSAVYLCASSFYEEAFFGQGTRLTVV.

In this sample, this clonotype turned up many times. V and J are TRBV20-1 and TRBJ1-5, with D tentatively TRBD1 (5 bases). This CDR3 comprises 17 residues. The V and J ends lost 0 bases and 0 bases respectively, with 15 bases between them. Germline V CDR1 and CDR2: DFQATT, SNEGSKA (reference sequence). CDR3 region: CSARDLGDGGSNQPQHF. The CDR3 DNA follows: TGCAGTGCTAGAGATCTCGGGGATGGGGGTAGCAATCAGCCCCAGCATTTT.

This clonotype has just a few counts. This chain links TRBV12-3 or TRBV12-4 with TRBJ2-5, with D maybe TRBD2 (6 bases). The length of the CDR3 is 15 residues. Trimming pared 4 bases from V and 3 bases from J, leaving 15 bases between. The CDR3 is CASSSHSGFEETQYF. In DNA form, the CDR3 reads TGTGCCAGCAGTTCCCATAGCGGATTCGAAGAGACCCAGTACTTC.

This clonotype has a count of ten or more. The V and J genes are TRBV20-1 and TRBJ1-5; D remains ambiguous. The V and J ends lost 6 bases and 0 bases respectively, with 12 bases between them. Germline loops: CDR1 DFQATT, CDR2 SNEGSKA (reference sequence). The CDR3 loop spans 14 amino acids. DNA for the CDR3: TGCAGTGCCCCCCGCGGGCGTAGCAATCAGCCCCAGCATTTT. This translates into CSAPRGRSNQPQHF.

This clonotype was counted a few times. In DNA, the CDR3 is TGTGCCAGCAGCAGATGGGACGGCTATGGCTACACCTTC. Amino acids: CASSRWDGYGYTF. The V and J genes are TRBV7-2 and TRBJ1-2; perhaps TRBD1 as D (5 bases). Germline CDR1 reads SGHTA; CDR2 reads FQGNSA. The V end lost 5 bases, the J end lost 4 bases, and 11 bases lay between the germline ends. The CDR3 extends over 13 amino acids.

This clonotype was counted a few times. The J gene is TRBJ2-2, the V gene TRBV6-2 or TRBV6-3; no clear D. V lost 5 bases to trimming and J lost 3 bases, with 16 bases between them. CDR1 and CDR2 (germline): MNHEY, SVGEGT. The CDR3 is 16 residues long. The CDR3 nucleotides are TGTGCCAGCAGTCGCCAGAGAACGGTGTACACCGGGGAGCTGTTTTTT. It codes for CASSRQRTVYTGELFF.

This clonotype was counted ten times or more. This chain connects TRBV20-1 to TRBJ2-3; tentative D call: TRBD2 (6 bases). The CDR3 is 17 amino acids. Germline V gives CDR1 DFQATT, CDR2 SNEGSKA (reference sequence). Trimming removed 1 base from V and 1 base from J, with 18 bases in between. CDR3 loop: CSARGRGWRSGTDTQYF. The CDR3 DNA reads as TGCAGTGCTAGAGGGCGGGGTTGGAGGTCGGGCACAGATACGCAGTATTTT.